The 8 T cell receptor beta chains below come from one sample, sequenced in a study of T-cell reconstitution after alpha-beta-depleted transplantation in children (dated by TCRdb to about 2016). The label giving this sample's treatment or condition can be read as: allogeneic hematopoietic cell transplantation with graft depleted of TCRalphabeta T cells and CD19 B cells. Library method: PCR. TCRdb lists the instrument as Illumina HiSeq 2500. To normalize quantification of the TCRbeta repertoire, the TCR libraries were built with molecular barcoding that relied on unique molecular identifiers. TCRdb cleaned the public reads at Q25 with fastp, built clones with MiXCR and kept in-frame beta chains. For every CDR3 protein sequence, its rows merge into one entry that carries the most common genes and DNA. For this sample the table gives 500,000 to 750,000 distinct CDR3 sequences, of which roughly 13% were detected only once. Around 2% of the sample lies in the top ten.

Sample: PBMCs, mostly from graft donor cells, taken 360 days after TCRalphabeta/CD19-depleted stem cell transplant. Source of these receptors: a male patient aged 5 to 17 who had a stem cell transplant for acute myeloid leukemia, so the T cells may come from the graft donor.

This clonotype was counted a few times. The chain carries TRBV6-2 or TRBV6-3 and TRBJ2-2, with 12 nucleotides matching TRBD2. Germline CDR1 MNHEY, CDR2 SVGEGT. There are 17 residues in the CDR3. The V and J ends lost 11 bases and 5 bases, in that order; junction bases with no gene match: 15. This chain's CDR3 is CALRAMWTSGKTGELFF. Written as DNA, the CDR3 is TGTGCCTTGAGGGCGATGTGGACTAGCGGGAAGACCGGGGAGCTGTTTTTT.

This clonotype showed up many times. V is TRBV27 and J is TRBJ1-3; 12 bases fit TRBD1. The V and J ends lost 2 bases and 2 bases, in that order; junction bases with no gene match: 4. CDR1 MNHEY and CDR2 SMNVEV come from the germline V gene (reference sequence). This CDR3 has 17 amino acids. CDR3 in DNA: TGTGCCAGCAGTTTACTGGGACAGGGGGCTGCTGGAAACACCATATATTTT. This codes for CASSLLGQGAAGNTIYF.

This clonotype was counted ten times or more. The CDR3 here is CASSLSNEQFF. As DNA, the CDR3 is TGTGCCAGCAGTCTCAGCAATGAGCAGTTCTTC. The chain uses TRBV28 and TRBJ2-1; D is undetermined. The germline V and J ends were trimmed by 5 bases and 6 bases, with 5 bases remaining between them. Germline values: CDR1 MDHEN, CDR2 SYDVKM. This CDR3 is built from 11 residues. The complete variable domain, with remaining parts taken from reference TRBV28 and TRBJ2-1, reads DVKVTQSSRYLVKRTGEKVFLECVQDMDHENMFWYRQDPGLGLRLIYFSYDVKMKEKGDIPEGYSVSREKKERFSLILESASTNQTSMYLCASSLSNEQFFGPGTRLTVL.

The CDR3 loop is CASTPRGPSMRAFF. CDR3 DNA sequence: TGTGCCAGCACCCCACGGGGTCCGTCGATGAGGGCTTTCTTT. The V and J genes are TRBV6-1 and TRBJ1-1; D is unclear. V was trimmed by 7 bases and J by 11 bases, leaving 23 bases between them. The CDR3 is 14 residues long. CDR1 MNHNS and CDR2 SASEGT come from the germline V gene.

This clonotype came up many times. The chain has TRBV27 and TRBJ2-7; the D is unclear. The V gene's germline CDR1 is MNHEY and CDR2 SMNVEV (reference sequence). V lost 8 bases and J 5 bases, leaving 19 bases between the germline ends. This CDR3 has 14 amino acids. The CDR3 bases are TGTGCCAGCTGTTCACCGACAAGGCCTGACGAGCAGTACTTC. The encoded protein is CASCSPTRPDEQYF.

The table lists this clonotype with a few counts. The V gene is TRBV20-1, the J gene TRBJ1-2; tentative D call: TRBD1 (5 bases). The CDR3 sequence is 13 residues long. V was pared by 5 bases and J by 2 bases, with 12 bases between. Germline V CDR1 and CDR2: DFQATT, SNEGSKA (reference sequence). CDR3 DNA sequence: TGCAGTGCTGGGCAGGAGGGGAACTATGGCTACACCTTC. Translating it yields CSAGQEGNYGYTF.

The V and J genes are TRBV12-3 or TRBV12-4 and TRBJ2-1; D is unclear. Trimming took 6 bases from V and 15 from J, leaving 18 bases between them. The CDR3 totals 12 residues. CDR3: CASRATSTSSFF. In nucleotides, the CDR3 is TGTGCCAGCAGAGCCACTTCCACAAGTTCGTTCTTC.

V and J are TRBV20-1 and TRBJ2-5, with a possible D match to TRBD2 (5 bases). In germline, CDR1 is DFQATT, CDR2 SNEGSKA (reference sequence). CDR3 length: 14 amino acids. Trimming took off 1 base at V and 2 bases at J, with 11 bases between the two ends. CDR3 residues: CSARVEERQETQYF. The CDR3 nucleotides read TGCAGTGCTAGAGTAGAAGAGCGGCAAGAGACCCAGTACTTC.